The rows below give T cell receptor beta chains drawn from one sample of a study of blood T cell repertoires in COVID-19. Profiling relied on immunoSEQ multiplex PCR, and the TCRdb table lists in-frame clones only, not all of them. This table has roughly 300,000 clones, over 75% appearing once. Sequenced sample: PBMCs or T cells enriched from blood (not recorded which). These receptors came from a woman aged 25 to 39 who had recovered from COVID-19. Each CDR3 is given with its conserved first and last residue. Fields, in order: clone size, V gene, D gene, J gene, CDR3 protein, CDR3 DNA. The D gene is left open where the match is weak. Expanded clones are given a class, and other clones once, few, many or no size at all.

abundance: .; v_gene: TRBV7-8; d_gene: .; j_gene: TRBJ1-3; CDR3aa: CASSLGTATSGNTIYF; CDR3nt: TGTGCCAGCAGCTTAGGCACAGCTACCTCTGGAAACACCATATATTTT
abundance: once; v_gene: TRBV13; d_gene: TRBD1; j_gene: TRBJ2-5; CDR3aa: CASSLDRGPETQYF; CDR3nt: TGTGCCAGCAGCCTGGACAGGGGGCCAGAGACCCAGTACTTC
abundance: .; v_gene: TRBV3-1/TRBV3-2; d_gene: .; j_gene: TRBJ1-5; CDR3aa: CASSQEEGRGGGYSNQPQHF; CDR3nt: TGTGCCAGCAGCCAAGAAGAGGGAAGGGGAGGGGGATATAGCAATCAGCCCCAGCATTTT
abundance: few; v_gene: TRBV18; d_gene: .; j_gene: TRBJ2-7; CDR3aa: CASSPSTASTTYEQYF; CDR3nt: TGTGCCAGCTCACCGTCGACAGCATCGACCACCTACGAGCAGTACTTC
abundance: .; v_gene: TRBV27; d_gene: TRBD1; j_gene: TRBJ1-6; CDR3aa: CASSSRTGTNNSPLHF; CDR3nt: TGTGCCAGCAGTTCCCGGACAGGGACCAATAATTCACCCCTCCACTTT
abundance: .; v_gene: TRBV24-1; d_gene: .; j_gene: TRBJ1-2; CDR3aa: CATSQRGAYGYTF; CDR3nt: TGTGCCACCAGTCAACGCGGGGCATATGGCTACACCTTC
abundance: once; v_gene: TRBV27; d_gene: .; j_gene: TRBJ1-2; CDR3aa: CASTHSGGRRYGYTF; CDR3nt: TGTGCCAGCACCCATTCCGGGGGGCGCCGATATGGCTACACCTTC
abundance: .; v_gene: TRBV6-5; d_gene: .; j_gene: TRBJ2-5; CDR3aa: CASSYIADEETQYF; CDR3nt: TGTGCCAGCAGTTATATCGCAGATGAAGAGACCCAGTACTTC
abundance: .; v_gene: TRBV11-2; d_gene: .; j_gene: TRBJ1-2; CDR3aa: CASSSVGKYGYTF; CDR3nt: TGTGCCAGCAGCTCGGTCGGGAAATATGGCTACACCTTC
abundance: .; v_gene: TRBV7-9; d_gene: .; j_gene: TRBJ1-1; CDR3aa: CASSPTDDTEAFF; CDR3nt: TGTGCCAGCAGCCCTACTGATGACACTGAAGCTTTCTTT
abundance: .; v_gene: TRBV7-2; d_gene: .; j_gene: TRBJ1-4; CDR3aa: CASSLSRDKLFF; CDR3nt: TGTGCCAGCAGCTTAAGCCGGGATAAGCTGTTTTTT
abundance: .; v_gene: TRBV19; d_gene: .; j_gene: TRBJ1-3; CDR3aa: CASSIQGIAGNTIYF; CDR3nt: TGTGCCAGTAGTATACAGGGAATCGCTGGAAACACCATATATTTT
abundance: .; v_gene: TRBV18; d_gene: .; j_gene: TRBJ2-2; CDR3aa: CASSDFPNTGELFF; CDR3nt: TGTGCCAGCTCAGACTTTCCGAACACCGGGGAGCTGTTTTTT
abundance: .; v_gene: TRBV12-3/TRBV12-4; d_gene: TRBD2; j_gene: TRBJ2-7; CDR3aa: CASSTGGPYEQYF; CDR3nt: TGTGCCAGCAGTACGGGGGGGCCCTACGAGCAGTACTTC
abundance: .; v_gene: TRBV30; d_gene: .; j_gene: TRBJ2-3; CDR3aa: CAWSVTSPPDTQYF; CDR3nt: TGTGCCTGGAGTGTAACATCCCCCCCAGATACGCAGTATTTT
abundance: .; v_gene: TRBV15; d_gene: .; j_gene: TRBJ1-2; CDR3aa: CATSREKGLSYGYTF; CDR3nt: TGTGCCACCAGCAGAGAAAAGGGGCTCAGCTATGGCTACACCTTC
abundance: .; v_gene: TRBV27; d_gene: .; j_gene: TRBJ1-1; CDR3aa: CASSPAPTAYTEAFF; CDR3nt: TGTGCCAGCAGTCCCGCCCCGACAGCTTACACTGAAGCTTTCTTT
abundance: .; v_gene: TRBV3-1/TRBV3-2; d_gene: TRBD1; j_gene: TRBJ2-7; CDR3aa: CASSQPGRPGTGGYEQYF; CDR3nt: TGTGCCAGCAGCCAGCCCGGCCGTCCCGGGACAGGGGGCTACGAGCAGTACTTC
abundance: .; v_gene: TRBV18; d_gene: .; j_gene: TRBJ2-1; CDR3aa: CASSPEGMSYNEQFF; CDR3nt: TGTGCCAGCTCACCAGAGGGAATGTCCTACAATGAGCAGTTCTTC
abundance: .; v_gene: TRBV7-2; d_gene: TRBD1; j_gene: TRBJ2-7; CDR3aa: CASSLVGQGAYEQYF; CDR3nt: TGTGCCAGCAGCTTAGTGGGACAGGGAGCCTACGAGCAGTACTTC
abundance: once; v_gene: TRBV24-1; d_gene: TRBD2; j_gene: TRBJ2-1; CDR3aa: CATSDAGGYNEQFF; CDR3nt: TGTGCCACCAGTGATGCGGGGGGGTACAATGAGCAGTTCTTC
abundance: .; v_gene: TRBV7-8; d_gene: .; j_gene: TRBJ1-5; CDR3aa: CASSWGGTAYSNQPQHF; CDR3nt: TGTGCCAGCAGCTGGGGGGGAACAGCTTATAGCAATCAGCCCCAGCATTTT
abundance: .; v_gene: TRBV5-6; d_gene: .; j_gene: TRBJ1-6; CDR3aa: CASSLSGDGYNSPLHF; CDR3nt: TGTGCCAGCAGCTTGAGCGGAGACGGGTATAATTCACCCCTCCACTTT
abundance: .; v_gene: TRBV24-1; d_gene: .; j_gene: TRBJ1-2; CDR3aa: CATSDLGGYGYTF; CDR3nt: TGTGCCACCAGTGATTTAGGGGGTTATGGCTACACCTTC
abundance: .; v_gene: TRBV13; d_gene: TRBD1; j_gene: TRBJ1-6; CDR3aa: CASSVGQGDSPLHF; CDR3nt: TGTGCCAGCAGCGTGGGACAGGGGGATTCACCCCTCCACTTT
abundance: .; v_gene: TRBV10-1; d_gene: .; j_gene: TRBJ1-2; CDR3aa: CASRTDNYGYTF; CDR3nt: TGCGCCAGCAGGACAGATAACTATGGCTACACCTTC
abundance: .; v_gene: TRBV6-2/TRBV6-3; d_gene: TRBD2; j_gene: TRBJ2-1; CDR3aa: CASSDGLAGGRTYNEQFF; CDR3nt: TGTGCCAGCAGTGACGGACTAGCGGGGGGACGAACTTACAATGAGCAGTTCTTC
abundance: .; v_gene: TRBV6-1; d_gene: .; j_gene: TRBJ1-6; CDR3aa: CASSEGQINSPLHF; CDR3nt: TGTGCCAGCAGTGAGGGCCAGATTAATTCACCCCTCCACTTT